This TCR beta chain was captured by sequencing in a study of blood T cell repertoires in COVID-19. About the research overall: Some COVID-19 samples were acute and others convalescent; all came from the United States, Italy and Spain. The analysed material was cDNA or gDNA that came from T cells, B-cell-depleted T cells, or PBMCs.

The V end was cut by 0 bases, the J end by 8 bases, with 16 bases between. From germline, CDR1 is SGHDN and CDR2 FVKESK. The CDR3 runs 15 residues. Using immunoSEQ multiplex PCR, the repertoire was profiled, and TCRdb retains in-frame clones only, with some absent. The sample lists roughly 200,000 clones, roughly 84% occurring once. What was sequenced was peripheral blood. The sequence was collected from a woman in her 40s who had recovered from COVID-19. J is TRBJ1-2 and V is TRBV14, with D possibly matching TRBD1 (5 bases). The CDR3 protein is CASSQDGREWGGYTF. For the CDR3, the DNA is TGTGCCAGCAGCCAAGATGGAAGGGAATGGGGCGGCTACACCTTC.